This TCR beta chain was recovered during a study of blood T cell repertoires in COVID-19. Across the study: T cells, B-cell-depleted T cells, or PBMCs provided the cDNA or gDNA that served as material.

The age range of participants was 18 to 89 years, with residence in around 22 US areas. Researchers sorted participants into cohorts using their self-reported clinical history. As processed by the authors: Nucleated cell counts were estimated from reference gene primer amplification. Assay used: immunoSEQ multiplex PCR; TCRdb lists only in-frame clones, some missing. V and J calls and clone size follow that table, whereas D and trimming were derived from the DNA. The repertoire has approximately 360,000 clones, 85% to 90% of them found once; the top ten carry 0.97%. The receptor comes from a woman under 40 with acute COVID-19. Sequenced material: PBMCs or T cells enriched from blood (not recorded which).

CDR3 loop: CASSPLQGSQPQHF. The CDR3 region has the DNA TGTGCCAGCTCACCACTACAGGGCAGTCAGCCCCAGCATTTT. V and J are TRBV18 and TRBJ1-5; D may be TRBD1 (6 bases). The CDR3 consists of 14 residues. With 1 base removed from V and 6 bases from J, the gap between germline ends came to 10 bases. Germline-derived CDR1 and CDR2 are KGHSH and LQKENI.